This T cell receptor (beta chain) comes out of a study of T cells in localized non-small cell lung cancer. Study-wide results and caveats: Uninvolved adjacent lung had the highest recorded T cell clonality, with tumor below it.

Measured with immunoSEQ multiplex PCR; TCRdb has only the in-frame clones, and not every one. The table lists about 43,000 clones, roughly 91% of them singletons, with 8% to 11% in the top ten. In regard to this clone: The antigen remains undetermined.

Trimming stripped 5 bases from V and 3 bases from J, with 17 bases between. Germline CDR1 and CDR2: MDHEN and SYDVKM. The CDR3 runs 15 residues. The V call is TRBV28, the J call TRBJ2-7; D is possibly TRBD2 (5 bases). The sequenced sample was PBMCs, obtained before any cancer treatment. The receptor comes from a woman aged 40 to 75 with stage II lung adenocarcinoma. CDR3 in amino acids: CASSKSGNSYYEQYF. DNA of the CDR3: TGTGCCAGCAGTAAATCCGGGAATAGTTACTACGAGCAGTACTTC.